A single T cell receptor (beta chain) is shown here with its context. Its antigen is not yet known. Per-nucleotide qualities are absent, and no much larger clonotype sits a single base away. The sample originates from a study of shared clonotypes between healthy human individuals (dated by TCRdb to about 2020). Context from the whole study: The cohort comprised a couple of women and a few men aged 18 to 49 years. Blood TCR repertoires of five healthy adults were deeply sequenced to estimate repertoire size and the extent of clonotype sharing between individuals. Per donor, three plates each were used for CD4 naive and CD4 memory, two for CD8 naive, and one for CD8 memory. Libraries were prepared and TCR repertoires were sequenced by different laboratories using diverse techniques, in order to increase sequencing depth and limit assay-specific biases. Leukapheresis yielded between about 0.8 and 9.5 billion PBMCs per donor. Points the paper makes about the study in general: Across a handful of donors, approximately 5% of naive CD4, roughly 3.8% of naive CD8, 2.3% of memory CD4, and under 0.45% of memory CD8 clonotypes were shared. Because the study included only a small number of donors, the genetic and exposure-history diversity represented was limited. Estimated clonotype richness was generally larger for naive than for memory subsets. Pairwise subsampling led to the expectation that sequencing depth would affect the degree of clonotype sharing among donors. Sampling was restricted to blood, and TCR repertoires in tissue are likely to differ from TCR repertoires in blood. Compared with non-shared clonotypes, clonotypes shared by all four sorted-subset donors had higher generation probabilities. Incomplete sequencing was indicated by rarefaction of sorted-subset datasets, despite the large sequencing depth.

Healthy HIV-negative adults with no recently reported acute infections or vaccinations were included as donors. Every donor was a Caucasian adult living in Nashville, Tennessee, USA. CD4+ T cells were enriched through magnetic negative selection, after which naive cells were positively selected on CD45RA and the remaining negative fraction served as the memory subset. Blood was collected by leukapheresis, and PBMCs were isolated by Ficoll-Histopaque density gradient centrifugation and then cryopreserved in liquid nitrogen vapor phase. Analytical flow cytometry was used to check the purity and quantity of each magnetically sorted T cell population. Genomic DNA was isolated from every sorted fraction and measured by UV absorbance on a Nanodrop 2000c. Including cysteine and phenylalanine, the CDR3 has 17 amino acids. The CDR3 DNA has 51 bases and is translated from base 1. After removal of 4 bases from V and 2 bases from J, the junction retains 11 bases not matched to a gene. According to the germline V gene, CDR1 reads SGHRS and CDR2 reads YFSETQ.

Using the deep immunoSEQ assay, TCR CDR3 regions were amplified from genomic DNA by multiplex PCR. Extracted genomic DNA from each cell subset was distributed evenly across all wells of several immunoSEQ 96-well plates, and each plate was treated as a replicate. For sorted subsets, 200 to 250 ng of genomic DNA, equivalent to 25,000 to 35,000 T cell genomes, went into each replicate PCR. Purified libraries were measured with a Qubit 3.0 fluorometer, size-checked on a Bioanalyzer 2100, and measured again with the KAPA Library Quantification kit. A separate single-read 150-cycle Illumina NextSeq 550 flow cell was used to sequence each immunoSEQ 96-well plate. In the authors' own workflow: Because the immunoSEQ output held only junctional sequences and lacked quality scores, the filtering could not match the filtering applied to full-length reads. To assign V/J genes and CDR3, sequences were annotated using PyIR, a Python wrapper for IgBLAST v1.9, with IMGT germline references. Any read was removed if the V/J assignment was weak (E-value above 1e-6), the CDR3 was missing, or the read contained stop codons, out-of-frame junctions, or ambiguous translated residues. V3J clonotypes were defined by identical inferred V gene, J gene, and CDR3 amino acid sequence. The percentage overlap between two repertoires was calculated by dividing the number of shared unique clonotypes by the size of the smaller repertoire. Repertoire richness was assessed with RTK rarefaction, the Chao1 estimator, and Recon v2.1 estimates of unobserved clonotypes. Generation probabilities were computed with OLGA for all TCRbeta clonotypes obtained by the gDNA method from a few donors. Entries here come from immuneACCESS through TCRdb and include only in-frame sequences with V and J called. Some clones fail to appear in such tables; in the studies checked, an unresolved V gene covers under half of the shortfall, and the cause of the remainder is unknown. The DNA was the basis for D and trimming; V, J and clone size are from that table. Recorded for this sample are 2.5 million or so clones; around nine tenths of them occurred a single time. The ten largest clones capture about 0.13% of the sample.

This receptor was obtained from a man in his late teens or twenties in good health. The sample taken for sequencing was naive CD4+ T cells sorted from blood. This sample's cell subset or site label indicates: CD45RA+ positively selected. The chain employs TRBV5-1 and TRBJ2-1, with 8 middle bases fitting TRBD2. In nucleotide form, the sequence is TGCGCCAGCAGCCTGACCCACTCTAGCGGGCCCTACAATGAGCAGTTCTTC. The encoded protein is CASSLTHSSGPYNEQFF.